Reported below is one TCR beta chain. Its target is unknown. The sample belongs to a study of lymphopenia after photon versus proton radiotherapy. Findings and caveats of the study: Oligoclonal CD8+ Temra expansion after nadir drove photon patients' diversity drop.

Trimming removed 0 bases from V and 14 bases from J, with 13 bases in between. Germline V gene data show CDR1 as PRHDT and CDR2 as FYEKMQ (reference sequence). The CDR3 runs to 12 residues. Sequencing was performed with immunoSEQ multiplex PCR; in TCRdb, only in-frame clones are kept and a portion is missing. This sample has tens of thousands of clones, with around 86% found just once. The chain uses TRBV13 and TRBJ2-5; D might be TRBD1 (6 bases). Sample: peripheral blood, taken from a patient treated with proton-based radiotherapy. The sequence was obtained from a man at least 80 years old with esophageal cancer. The CDR3 nucleotides are TGTGCCAGCAGCTTAGGACCACAGGGAACCTACTTC. Protein sequence: CASSLGPQGTYF.